This T cell receptor (beta chain) was sequenced for a study of neurological immune-mediated disorders. The authors produced cDNA by 5'RACE using 10-nucleotide random UMIs. Over 200 million TCR-beta sequences from 15-18 subjects were obtained in each sequencing run. TCRdb reprocessed the 5' RACE reads via MiXCR and lists one record per CDR3 protein. The repertoire holds 45,000 or so distinct CDR3 sequences, about an eighth seen once, with about 1.3% in the top ten. This clonotype was detected many times. The antigen is not known. Regarding the study as a whole: HTLV-1-associated myelopathy had the most TCR clonal expansion, whereas multiple sclerosis had the least (lower than in healthy controls).

This CDR3 comprises 16 residues. Looked up from germline, CDR1 is MNHEY and CDR2 is SMNVEV (reference sequence). Deletions cut 6 bases from V and 1 base from J, with 18 bases between. The rearrangement uses TRBV27 and TRBJ1-1; a weak D match, TRBD1 (6 bases). The receptor was isolated from a female donor in good health. The specimen sequenced was PBMCs. CDR3 sequence (DNA): TGTGCCAGCAGGTATAACAGGGCTAGTAAGAACACTGAAGCTTTCTTT. Protein: CASRYNRASKNTEAFF.